This T cell receptor (beta chain) was captured by sequencing in a study of blood T cells in healthy people across ages. Whole-study results and caveats: Comparison with aged donors showed that long-lived donors had more naive CD4+ cells and higher diversity. A roughly linear age-dependent decrease characterized TCR beta diversity per million T cells.

A J-beta primer mix and a sample-barcoded 5' primer were used in a second PCR of about 6 to 12 cycles. TCRdb recomputed calls from the 5' RACE reads with MiXCR, one row per CDR3 protein. The sample lists just under 900,000 distinct CDR3 sequences, about 28% occurring once. Comment on this clonotype: Its antigen remains unidentified.

CDR1 and CDR2 (germline): LNHDA, SQIVND (reference sequence). J was trimmed by 4 bases and V by 3 bases; bases with no gene match: 0. The CDR3 contains 14 residues. The authors drew about 10 milliliters of peripheral blood from each donor. This TCR derives from a woman of 80 years or more in good health. Sequencing was done on a sample of blood. The chain recombines TRBV19 with TRBJ2-3; 11 bases fit TRBD1. This CDR3 reads CASSMGQGADTQYF. DNA of the CDR3: TGTGCCAGTAGTATGGGACAGGGGGCAGATACGCAGTATTTT.